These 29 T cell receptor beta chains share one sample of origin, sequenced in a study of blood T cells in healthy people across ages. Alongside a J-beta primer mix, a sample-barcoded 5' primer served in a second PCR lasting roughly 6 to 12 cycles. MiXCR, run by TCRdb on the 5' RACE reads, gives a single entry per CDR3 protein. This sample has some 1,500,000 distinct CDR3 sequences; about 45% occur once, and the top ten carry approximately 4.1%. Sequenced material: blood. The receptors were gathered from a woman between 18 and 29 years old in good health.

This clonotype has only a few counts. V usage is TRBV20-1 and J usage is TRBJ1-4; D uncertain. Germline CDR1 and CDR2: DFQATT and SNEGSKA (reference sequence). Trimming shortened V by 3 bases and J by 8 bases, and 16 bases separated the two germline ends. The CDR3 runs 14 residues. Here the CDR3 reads CSASLTGFTEKLFF. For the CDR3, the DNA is TGCAGTGCTAGCCTCACTGGGTTTACAGAAAAACTGTTTTTT.

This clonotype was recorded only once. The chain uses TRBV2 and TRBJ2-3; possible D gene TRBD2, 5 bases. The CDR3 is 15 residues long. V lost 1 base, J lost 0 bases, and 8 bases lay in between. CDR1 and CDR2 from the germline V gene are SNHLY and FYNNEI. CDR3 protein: CASSEDRLSTDTQYF. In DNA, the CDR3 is TGTGCCAGCAGTGAAGACCGACTAAGCACAGATACGCAGTATTTT.

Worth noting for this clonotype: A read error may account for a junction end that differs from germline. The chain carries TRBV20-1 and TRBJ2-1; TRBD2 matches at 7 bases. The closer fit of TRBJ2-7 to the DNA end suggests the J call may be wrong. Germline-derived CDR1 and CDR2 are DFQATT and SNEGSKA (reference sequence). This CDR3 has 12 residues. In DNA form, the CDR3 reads TGTAGTCTTCCGAGCGGGGAGGGGCGGCAGTACTTC. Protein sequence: CSLPSGEGRQYF.

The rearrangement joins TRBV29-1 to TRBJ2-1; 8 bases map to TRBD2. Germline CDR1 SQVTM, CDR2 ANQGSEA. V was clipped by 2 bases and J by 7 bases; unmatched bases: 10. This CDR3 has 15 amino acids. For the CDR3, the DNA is TGCAGCGTTGAACCGAGCGGGAGTGGGTTTAATGAGCAGTTCTTC. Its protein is CSVEPSGSGFNEQFF.

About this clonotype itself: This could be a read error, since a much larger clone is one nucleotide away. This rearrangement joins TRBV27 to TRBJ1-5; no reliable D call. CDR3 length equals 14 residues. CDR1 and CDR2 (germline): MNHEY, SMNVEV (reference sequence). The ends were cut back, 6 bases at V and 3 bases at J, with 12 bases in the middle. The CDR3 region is CASSREPFNQPQHF. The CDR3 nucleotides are TGTGCCAGCAGCCGGGAACCGTTCAATCAGCCCCAGCATTTT.

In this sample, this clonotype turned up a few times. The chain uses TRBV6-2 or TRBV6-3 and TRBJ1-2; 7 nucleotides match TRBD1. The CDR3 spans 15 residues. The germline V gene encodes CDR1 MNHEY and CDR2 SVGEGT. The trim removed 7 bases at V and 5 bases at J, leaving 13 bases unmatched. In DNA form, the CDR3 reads TGTGCCAGCACACGGATCGGAGGGGGCGGATATGGCTACACCTTC. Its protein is CASTRIGGGGYGYTF.

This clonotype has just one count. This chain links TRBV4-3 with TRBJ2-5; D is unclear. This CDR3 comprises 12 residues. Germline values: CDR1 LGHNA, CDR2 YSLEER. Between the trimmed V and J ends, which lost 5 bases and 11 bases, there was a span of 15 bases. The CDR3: CASSFYYNEQYF. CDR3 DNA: TGCGCCAGCAGCTTTTACTACAATGAGCAGTACTTC.

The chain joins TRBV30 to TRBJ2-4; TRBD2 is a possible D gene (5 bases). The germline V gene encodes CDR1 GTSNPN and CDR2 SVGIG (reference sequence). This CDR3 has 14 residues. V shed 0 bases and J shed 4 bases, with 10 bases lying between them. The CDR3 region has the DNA TGTGCCTGGAGTGTATCCGGACTTAAAAACATTCAGTACTTC. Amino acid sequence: CAWSVSGLKNIQYF.

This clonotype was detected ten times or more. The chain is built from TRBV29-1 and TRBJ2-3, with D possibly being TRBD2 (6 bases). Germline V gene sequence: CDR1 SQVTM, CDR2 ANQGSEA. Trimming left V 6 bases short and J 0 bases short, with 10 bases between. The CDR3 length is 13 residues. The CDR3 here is CSVAGLSTDTQYF. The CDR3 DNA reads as TGCAGCGTCGCGGGACTTAGCACAGATACGCAGTATTTT.

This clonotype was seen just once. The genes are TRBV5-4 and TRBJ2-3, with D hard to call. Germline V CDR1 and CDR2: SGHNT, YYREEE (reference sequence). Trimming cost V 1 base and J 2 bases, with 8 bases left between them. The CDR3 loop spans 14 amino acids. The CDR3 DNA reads TGTGCCAGCAGCTTGCCGGTGGCCACAGATACGCAGTATTTT. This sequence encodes CASSLPVATDTQYF. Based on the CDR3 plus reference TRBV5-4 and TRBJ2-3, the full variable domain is ETGVTQSPTHLIKTRGQQVTLRCSSQSGHNTVSWYQQALGQGPQFIFQYYREEENGRGNFPPRFSGLQFPNYSSELNVNALELDDSALYLCASSLPVATDTQYFGPGTRLTVL.

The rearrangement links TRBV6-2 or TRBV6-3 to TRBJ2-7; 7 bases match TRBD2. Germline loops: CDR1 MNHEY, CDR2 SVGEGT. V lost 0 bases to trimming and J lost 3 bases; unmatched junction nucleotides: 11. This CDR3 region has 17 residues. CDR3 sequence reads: CASSYSKWRERVYEQYF. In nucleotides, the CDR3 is TGTGCCAGCAGTTACTCGAAGTGGCGGGAGAGGGTCTACGAGCAGTACTTC.

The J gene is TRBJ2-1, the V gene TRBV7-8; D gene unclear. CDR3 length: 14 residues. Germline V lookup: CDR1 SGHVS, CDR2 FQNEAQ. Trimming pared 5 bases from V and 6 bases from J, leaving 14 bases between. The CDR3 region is CASSPDRLGNEQFF. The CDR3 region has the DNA TGTGCCAGCAGCCCGGACCGTCTAGGCAATGAGCAGTTCTTC.

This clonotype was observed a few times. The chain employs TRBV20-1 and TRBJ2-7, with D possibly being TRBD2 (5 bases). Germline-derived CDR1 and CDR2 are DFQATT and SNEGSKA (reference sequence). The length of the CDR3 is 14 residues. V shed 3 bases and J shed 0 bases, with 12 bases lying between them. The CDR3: CSASRAVLSYEQYF. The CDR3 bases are TGCAGTGCTAGCCGAGCGGTTCTCTCCTACGAGCAGTACTTC.

CDR3 coding DNA: TGTGCCAGCAGCCAAGAAGGGACCGGGGGCTCCTACGAGCAGTACTTC. Its protein is CASSQEGTGGSYEQYF. The rearrangement uses TRBV14 and TRBJ2-7; TRBD2 is a possible D gene (6 bases). V dropped 0 bases and J dropped 0 bases, with 12 bases sitting between them. CDR1 and CDR2 (germline): SGHDN, FVKESK. There are 16 residues in the CDR3.

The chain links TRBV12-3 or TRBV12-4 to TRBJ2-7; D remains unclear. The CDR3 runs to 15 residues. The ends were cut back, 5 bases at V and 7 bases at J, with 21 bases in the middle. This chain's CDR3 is CASSHSNKNHNEQYF. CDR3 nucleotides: TGTGCCAGCAGTCACAGCAACAAAAACCACAATGAGCAGTACTTC.

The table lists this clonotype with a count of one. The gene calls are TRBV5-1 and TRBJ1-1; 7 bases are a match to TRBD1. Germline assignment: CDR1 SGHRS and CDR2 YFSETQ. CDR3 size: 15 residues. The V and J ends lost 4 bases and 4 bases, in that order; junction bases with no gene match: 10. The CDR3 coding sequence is TGCGCCAGCAGCCCACCGGGACAGTGGGCCACTGAAGCTTTCTTT. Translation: CASSPPGQWATEAFF.

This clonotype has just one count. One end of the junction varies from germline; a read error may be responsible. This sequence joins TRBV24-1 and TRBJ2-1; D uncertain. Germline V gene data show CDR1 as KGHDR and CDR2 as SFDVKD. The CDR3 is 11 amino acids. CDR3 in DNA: TGTGTCACCAGTGATGACAATGAGCAGTTCTTC. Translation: CVTSDDNEQFF.

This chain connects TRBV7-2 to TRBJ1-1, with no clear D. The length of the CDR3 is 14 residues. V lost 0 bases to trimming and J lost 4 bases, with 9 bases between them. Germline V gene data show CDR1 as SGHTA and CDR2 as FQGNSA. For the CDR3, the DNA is TGTGCCAGCAGCTTAGCGCCCACGGGCACTGAAGCTTTCTTT. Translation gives CASSLAPTGTEAFF.

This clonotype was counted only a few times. The CDR3 spells CSAVGGLGYGYTF. CDR3 coding DNA: TGCAGCGCTGTTGGGGGCTTAGGATATGGCTACACCTTC. The rearrangement uses TRBV29-1 and TRBJ1-2; the D gene is possibly TRBD1 (6 bases). The V and J ends lost 7 bases and 5 bases respectively, with 17 bases between them. From germline, CDR1 is SQVTM and CDR2 ANQGSEA. CDR3 size: 13 residues.

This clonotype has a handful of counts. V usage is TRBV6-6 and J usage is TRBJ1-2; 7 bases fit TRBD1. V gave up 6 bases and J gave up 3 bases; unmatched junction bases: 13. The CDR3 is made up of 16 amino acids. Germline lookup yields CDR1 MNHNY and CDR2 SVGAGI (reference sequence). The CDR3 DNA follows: TGTGCCAGCAGCTCAACCGGGACAGAATTACACTATGGCTACACCTTC. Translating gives CASSSTGTELHYGYTF.

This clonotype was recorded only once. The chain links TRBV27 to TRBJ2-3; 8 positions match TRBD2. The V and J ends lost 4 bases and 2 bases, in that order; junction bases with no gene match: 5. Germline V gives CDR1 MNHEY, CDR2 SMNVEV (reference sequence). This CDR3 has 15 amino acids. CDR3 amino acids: CASSSGLVATDTQYF. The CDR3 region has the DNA TGTGCCAGCAGTTCGGGACTAGTTGCCACAGATACGCAGTATTTT.

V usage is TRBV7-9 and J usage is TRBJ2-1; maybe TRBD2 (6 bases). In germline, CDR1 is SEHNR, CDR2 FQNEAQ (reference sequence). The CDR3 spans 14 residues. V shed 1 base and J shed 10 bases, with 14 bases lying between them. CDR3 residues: CASSLGAGLAEQFF. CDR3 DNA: TGTGCCAGCAGCTTAGGTGCAGGGCTAGCGGAGCAGTTCTTC. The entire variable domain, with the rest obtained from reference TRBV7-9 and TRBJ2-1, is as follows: DTGVSQNPRHKITKRGQNVTFRCDPISEHNRLYWYRQTLGQGPEFLTYFQNEAQLEKSRLLSDRFSAERPKGSFSTLEIQRTEQGDSAMYLCASSLGAGLAEQFFGPGTRLTVL.

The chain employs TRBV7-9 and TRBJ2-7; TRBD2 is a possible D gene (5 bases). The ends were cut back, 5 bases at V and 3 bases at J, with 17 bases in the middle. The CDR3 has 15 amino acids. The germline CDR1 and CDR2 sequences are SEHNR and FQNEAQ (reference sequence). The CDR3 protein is CASSGAVRNYYEQYF. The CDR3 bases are TGTGCCAGCAGCGGAGCGGTCAGAAACTACTACGAGCAGTACTTC.

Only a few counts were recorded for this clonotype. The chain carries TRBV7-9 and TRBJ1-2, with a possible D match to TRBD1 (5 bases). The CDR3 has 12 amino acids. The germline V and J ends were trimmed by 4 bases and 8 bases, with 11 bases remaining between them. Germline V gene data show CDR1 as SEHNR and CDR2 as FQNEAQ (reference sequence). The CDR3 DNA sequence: TGTGCCAGCAGCTCAGGGAGAGGCGGCTACACCTTC. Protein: CASSSGRGGYTF.

The CDR3 bases are TGTGCCAGCAGCCCCTCGGGAGGTCAGCCCCAGCATTTT. It yields the protein CASSPSGGQPQHF. The V gene is TRBV7-9, the J gene TRBJ1-5; D remains ambiguous. The germline gives CDR1 SEHNR, CDR2 FQNEAQ (reference sequence). Trimming stripped 5 bases from V and 6 bases from J, with 11 bases between. The CDR3 has 13 residues.

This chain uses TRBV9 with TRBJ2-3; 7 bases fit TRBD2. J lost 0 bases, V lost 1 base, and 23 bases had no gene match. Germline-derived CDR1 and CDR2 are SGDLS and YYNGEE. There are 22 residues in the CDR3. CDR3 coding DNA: TGTGCCAGCAGCGTAACGGTGGGAATAGCTGTTGAGGGAGGGCAGAGCACAGATACGCAGTATTTT. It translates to CASSVTVGIAVEGGQSTDTQYF.

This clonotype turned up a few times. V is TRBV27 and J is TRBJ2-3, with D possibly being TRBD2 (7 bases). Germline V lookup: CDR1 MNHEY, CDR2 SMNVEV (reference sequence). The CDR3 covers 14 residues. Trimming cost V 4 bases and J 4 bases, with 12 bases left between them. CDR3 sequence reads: CASSWRGPPDTQYF. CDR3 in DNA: TGTGCCAGCAGTTGGCGGGGGCCCCCAGATACGCAGTATTTT.

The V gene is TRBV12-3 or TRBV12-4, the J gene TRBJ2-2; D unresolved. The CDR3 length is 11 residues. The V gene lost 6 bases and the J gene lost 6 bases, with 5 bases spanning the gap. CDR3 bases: TGTGCCAGCAGAAAATCCGGGGAGCTGTTTTTT. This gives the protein CASRKSGELFF.

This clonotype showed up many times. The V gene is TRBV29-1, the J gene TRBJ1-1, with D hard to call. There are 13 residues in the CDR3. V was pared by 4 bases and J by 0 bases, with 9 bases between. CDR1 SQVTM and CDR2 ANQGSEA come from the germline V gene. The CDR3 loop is CSVVRPLNTEAFF. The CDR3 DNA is TGCAGCGTTGTCCGTCCTTTGAACACTGAAGCTTTCTTT.